Listed below are T cell receptor beta chains from one sample, sequenced in a study of tumor-infiltrating lymphocytes in primary liver carcinoma. Each CDR3 protein is one row after TCRdb ran MiXCR on the multiplex PCR reads. The sample has around 19,000 distinct CDR3 sequences, 79% seen once; the top ten hold approximately 41%. Sequencing was performed on liver tumor tissue from sampling region 4. The receptors come from a woman in her 30s with primary liver carcinoma and hepatitis B virus infection. Each CDR3 is given with its conserved first and last residue. The D gene is left open where the match is weak. Clone size is given for some rows only: seen once, a few or many times, or a class if the clone is expanded.

d_call	clone_size	v_call	j_call	cdr3_aa	cdr3_nt
.	.	TRBV11-2	TRBJ2-2	CARSPDPQLNTGELFF	TGTGCCAGAAGTCCCGATCCCCAATTGAACACCGGGGAACTGTTTTTT
.	.	TRBV6-5	TRBJ2-7	CASSYRVSYERFF	TGTGCCAGCAGTTACAGGGTATCCTACGAACGGTTCTTC
.	.	TRBV4-3	TRBJ2-1	CASSQGAGSFYSEQFF	TGCGCCAGCAGCCAAGGTGCGGGAAGCTTCTACAGTGAGCAGTTCTTC
.	once	TRBV11-2	TRBJ2-1	CASSSIVGEGEQFF	TGTGCCAGCAGCTCCATAGTGGGAGAGGGTGAGCAGTTCTTC
.	once	TRBV4-2	TRBJ2-7	CASSQEYLGLGVPREQYF	TGTGCCAGCAGCCAGGAATACCTAGGACTGGGGGTACCGCGCGAGCAGTACTTC
TRBD1	.	TRBV4-1	TRBJ2-3	CPSSRAGLRDRDTQYF	TGCCCCAGCAGTCGCGCCGGACTGAGGGACAGGGATACGCAGTATTTT
TRBD2	.	TRBV5-6	TRBJ2-2	CTSSLTPRVSGELLF	TGTACCAGCAGCTTGACACCCAGAGTCAGCGGGGAGCTGCTTTTT
.	once	TRBV30	TRBJ2-1	CAWGGDRSSYNEQFF	TGTGCCTGGGGTGGAGACCGCTCCTCCTACAATGAGCAGTTCTTC
.	.	TRBV10-3	TRBJ2-5	CAISESAARQETQCF	TGTGCCATCAGTGAGTCGGCTGCCAGACAAGAGACTCAGTGCTTC
.	large	TRBV11-2	TRBJ2-3	CASSPQTHTDTQYF	TGTGCCAGCAGCCCACAAACTCACACAGATACGCAGTATTTT
.	.	TRBV6-1	TRBJ1-2	CTSSERFLVLRSNYGYTF	TGTACCAGCAGTGAACGGTTCCTAGTGCTTAGATCTAACTATGGCTACACCTTC
.	large	TRBV4-3	TRBJ2-1	CASSQDAGSSYNEQFF	TGCGCCAGCAGCCAAGATGCGGGAAGCTCCTACAATGAGCAGTTCTTC
.	.	TRBV6-1	TRBJ1-2	CAIRGRFLVHRSNYGYTF	TGTGCCATCAGGGGACGGTTCCTGGTCCATAGATCTAACTATGGCTACACCTTC
.	.	TRBV30	TRBJ1-2	CAWGPAPGMPGTF	TGTGCCTGGGGTCCAGCCCCGGGAATGCCGGGGACCTTC
.	large	TRBV6-5	TRBJ2-7	CASSYKDSSSYEQYF	TGTGCCAGCAGTTACAAGGACAGCAGCTCCTACGAGCAGTACTTC
.	.	TRBV11-2	TRBJ2-5	CASSSTGSWEAQDF	TGTGCCAGCAGCTCTACGGGGAGCTGGGAGGCCCAGGACTTC
.	.	TRBV4-3	TRBJ2-7	CASSQGTTGNYVQYF	TGCGCCAGCAGTCAAGGAACTACCGGGAACTACGTGCAGTACTTC
.	.	TRBV11-1	TRBJ2-7	CDSRSGYLREQYF	TGTGACAGCAGGTCAGGATACCTCCGAGAGCAGTACTTC
.	.	TRBV29-1	TRBJ1-1	CIVYHSLNAEACF	TGCATCGTTTATCACAGTCTGAACGCTGAAGCTTGCTTT
TRBD1	.	TRBV5-6	TRBJ2-7	CAGSLQTGLSQYF	TGTGCTGGCAGCTTACAGACAGGGCTATCGCAGTACTTC
.	.	TRBV6-6	TRBJ2-5	CASSLKAAGPGETQQF	TGTGCCAGCTCTCTTAAGGCAGCAGGGCCTGGGGAGACCCAGCAGTTC
TRBD2	.	TRBV12-3/TRBV12-4	TRBJ2-7	CACSLSATSGLEQYF	TGTGCCTGCAGCCTGTCCGCGACTAGCGGACTTGAGCAGTACTTC
.	once	TRBV15	TRBJ2-1	CAINRDYRSSYNEQLF	TGTGCCATCAACAGAGATTACAGGAGCTCCTACAATGAGCAGCTCTTC
TRBD1	.	TRBV11-2	TRBJ2-1	CAGSYIGQDENEQFF	TGTGCCGGCAGCTATATAGGACAGGATGAAAATGAGCAGTTCTTC
TRBD1	.	TRBV11-2	TRBJ1-1	CAGSARDRGLKRWSNTEAFF	TGTGCCGGCAGCGCTCGGGACAGGGGGCTCAAGAGGTGGAGTAACACTGAAGCTTTCTTC
.	.	TRBV14	TRBJ2-7	CASIRGAGTDYEQYF	TGTGCCAGCATCCGGGGGGCGGGGACTGACTACGAGCAGTACTTC
TRBD2	.	TRBV11-3	TRBJ2-1	CASCRLAGGAYEQLF	TGTGCCAGCTGCCGACTAGCGGGGGGGGCGTATGAGCAGTTATTC
.	.	TRBV28	TRBJ1-2	CASLTGRLVPRQHTNYGYTF	TGTGCCAGCCTCACGGGCAGACTAGTTCCCCGTCAGCACACTAACTATGGCTACACCTTC
.	few	TRBV7-2	TRBJ1-1	CASSPRLRGMSMNTEAFF	TGTGCCAGCAGCCCTCGACTGAGGGGGATGAGCATGAACACTGAAGCTTTCTTT
.	.	TRBV11-1	TRBJ2-1	CASSLGAGNIEQFF	TGTGCTAGCAGCTTAGGTGCGGGAAATATTGAGCAGTTCTTC
.	.	TRBV11-2	TRBJ1-2	CASSPTHNYGYTF	TGTGCCAGCAGCCCGACCCATAACTATGGCTACACCTTC
.	.	TRBV2	TRBJ2-1	CASSAGYDEQLF	TGTGCCAGCAGTGCAGGGTACGATGAGCAGTTATTC
.	.	TRBV11-3	TRBJ2-2	CAISSTGTRELFF	TGTGCCATCAGCTCCACAGGGACCCGGGAGCTGTTTTTT
.	.	TRBV10-3	TRBJ2-1	CAISPAAIRDEQFF	TGTGCCATCAGCCCCGCGGCGATCCGGGATGAGCAATTCTTC
.	.	TRBV6-1	TRBJ1-2	CVSSERFLVLRSNYGHTF	TGTGTCAGCAGTGAACGGTTCCTGGTCCTTAGGTCTAACTATGGCCACACCTTC
.	.	TRBV11-2	TRBJ1-1	CASSLEQRTEAFF	TGTGCCAGCAGCCTAGAACAGAGGACTGAAGCTTTCTTT
.	many	TRBV11-2	TRBJ2-7	CASSLDMVGYEQYF	TGTGCCAGCAGCTTAGATATGGTCGGTTACGAGCAGTACTTC
.	few	TRBV11-2	TRBJ2-3	CASSPRETSSTGTQYF	TGTGCCAGCAGCCCTAGGGAGACGTCGAGCACAGGTACGCAATATTTT
TRBD2	.	TRBV6-5	TRBJ2-2	CASQGWLAGVVRGELFF	TGTGCCAGCCAGGGCTGGCTAGCGGGAGTAGTTCGTGGGGAGCTGTTTTTT
.	few	TRBV4-1	TRBJ2-2	CASSLTKKRTSDTGELFF	TGCGCCAGCAGCCTGACCAAGAAACGGACGTCGGACACCGGGGAGCTGTTTTTT
TRBD2	.	TRBV12-3/TRBV12-4	TRBJ2-1	CASRPSGTSRLEQFF	TGTGCCAGCAGACCGTCCGGGACTAGCAGACTTGAGCAGTTCTTC
TRBD2	once	TRBV11-2	TRBJ2-4	CVSSHAETFTGTSGRQNIQYF	TGTGTCAGCAGCCATGCCGAGACATTTACCGGGACTAGCGGGAGGCAAAACATTCAGTACTTC
.	.	TRBV2	TRBJ2-7	CASSGLRPGTYEQYF	TGTGCCAGCAGTGGTCTGCGACCAGGAACCTATGAGCAGTACTTC
.	.	TRBV28	TRBJ1-3	CASSIPLVRNTIYF	TGTGCCAGCTCAATACCGTTGGTGAGAAACACCATATATTTT
.	.	TRBV6-5	TRBJ1-3	CASSYSGVAGNTIYF	TGTGCCAGCAGTTATAGCGGGGTGGCTGGAAACACCATATATTTT
.	.	TRBV30	TRBJ1-4	CAWTYLRGRSNEKLFF	TGTGCCTGGACCTACCTACGGGGACGATCTAATGAAAAACTGTTTTTT
.	once	TRBV5-6	TRBJ2-2	CTSSLAPIVIGELFF	TGCACCAGCAGCTTGGCACCCATAGTCATCGGGGAGCTGTTTTTT
TRBD2	.	TRBV11-3	TRBJ2-1	CANSLLAGGGYEQFF	TGTGCCAACAGCCTACTAGCGGGGGGGGGCTATGAGCAGTTCTTC
.	.	TRBV7-8	TRBJ2-1	CASSLRDVTYNEQFF	TGTGCCAGTAGCTTAAGGGATGTAACCTACAATGAGCAGTTCTTC
TRBD1	.	TRBV6-5	TRBJ2-7	CASSAPGQGDYEQYF	TGTGCCAGCAGTGCGCCGGGGCAGGGGGATTACGAGCAGTACTTC
TRBD1	.	TRBV4-2	TRBJ2-3	CVNSESTGVDTQYF	TGTGTCAACAGTGAATCGACAGGGGTAGATACGCAGTATTTT
.	.	TRBV11-2	TRBJ2-1	CATSFLIGEQFF	TGTGCCACCAGCTTTCTTATTGGTGAACAGTTCTTC
.	.	TRBV4-3	TRBJ1-2	CVSRQEIQGNYDYTF	TGCGTCAGCAGACAAGAGATTCAGGGTAACTATGACTACACCTTC
.	.	TRBV5-4	TRBJ2-3	CTSSLDGHPPPTDTQYF	TGTACCAGCAGCCTAGACGGACACCCTCCACCCACTGATACGCAGTATTTT
TRBD1	.	TRBV29-1	TRBJ2-5	CSETGEMGSAVETQYF	TGCAGCGAGACAGGGGAGATGGGTTCTGCAGTGGAGACCCAGTACTTC
.	few	TRBV7-9	TRBJ2-3	CAGSLDTDTQYF	TGTGCCGGCAGTTTGGACACAGATACGCAGTATTTT
.	.	TRBV29-1	TRBJ2-1	CSVEGWRNGQFF	TGTAGCGTCGAGGGCTGGCGGAATGGGCAGTTCTTC
.	.	TRBV11-2	TRBJ2-7	CTSRIGYHERYF	TGTACCAGTCGCATAGGGTACCACGAGCGGTACTTC
.	.	TRBV4-3	TRBJ2-1	CASIHTELVNEQLF	TGCGCCAGCATCCACACAGAGTTGGTCAATGAGCAACTCTTC